A selection of T cell receptor beta chains follows, all from one sample in a study of blood T cell repertoires in COVID-19. Sequencing was performed with immunoSEQ multiplex PCR; in TCRdb, only in-frame clones are kept and a portion is missing. The table includes 55,000 to 65,000 clones, around 88% detected once. The sequencing input was peripheral blood. The receptors come from a man in his sixties with acute or convalescent COVID-19. Each CDR3 is given with its conserved first and last residue. D genes are given only for firm matches. Clone size is not always given. Where it is, it says once, few, many or a class for expanded clones.

abundance,j_gene,v_gene,d_gene,CDR3aa,CDR3nt
NA,TRBJ2-2,TRBV19,TRBD1,CASSSGGASTGELFF,TGTGCCAGTAGTTCAGGGGGCGCGAGCACCGGGGAGCTGTTTTTT
NA,TRBJ1-1,TRBV12-3/TRBV12-4,NA,CATGWGETEAFF,TGTGCCACGGGTTGGGGGGAGACTGAAGCTTTCTTT
NA,TRBJ2-7,TRBV21-1,NA,CASLSTVSHEQYF,TGTGCCAGCCTCTCTACGGTATCCCACGAGCAGTACTTC
NA,TRBJ2-7,TRBV30,NA,CAWTRRGNPSYEQYF,TGTGCCTGGACCCGGAGGGGCAACCCCTCCTACGAGCAGTACTTC
NA,TRBJ2-7,TRBV30,NA,CAWSTSLGYEQYF,TGTGCCTGGAGCACTAGTCTCGGCTACGAGCAGTACTTC
NA,TRBJ2-1,TRBV25-1,TRBD2,CASSEYGLASYNEQFF,TGTGCCAGCAGTGAATACGGACTAGCATCCTACAATGAGCAGTTCTTC
NA,TRBJ2-7,TRBV6-5,TRBD2,CASYLGTSAYEQYF,TGTGCCAGCTATCTTGGGACTAGCGCTTACGAGCAGTACTTC
once,TRBJ1-3,TRBV6-5,NA,CASSYSGENTIYF,TGTGCCAGCAGTTACTCAGGGGAAAACACCATATATTTT
NA,TRBJ2-7,TRBV7-9,TRBD1,CASSYGQGFLPSPYEQYF,TGTGCCAGCAGCTACGGACAGGGGTTCCTTCCCTCCCCTTACGAGCAGTACTTC
NA,TRBJ1-1,TRBV10-3,TRBD1,CAIRGTGLNTEAFF,TGTGCCATCAGGGGGACAGGTCTGAACACTGAAGCTTTCTTT
NA,TRBJ2-2,TRBV6-4,TRBD1,CASSGGQDTGELFF,TGTGCCAGCAGTGGGGGACAGGATACCGGGGAGCTGTTTTTT
NA,TRBJ2-1,TRBV28,TRBD2,CASSFPGLAGVTYNEQFF,TGTGCCAGCAGTTTCCCGGGACTAGCGGGAGTCACCTACAATGAGCAGTTCTTC
NA,TRBJ2-1,TRBV5-1,NA,CASSLSGASYNEQFF,TGCGCCAGCAGCTTGTCGGGAGCATCCTACAATGAGCAGTTCTTC
NA,TRBJ2-3,TRBV7-3,TRBD2,CASSLSREGADTQYF,TGTGCCAGCAGCTTATCACGGGAGGGTGCAGATACGCAGTATTTT
NA,TRBJ1-1,TRBV3-1/TRBV3-2,NA,CASSQGVRGNTEAFF,TGTGCCAGCAGCCAAGGTGTCAGGGGTAACACTGAAGCTTTCTTT
NA,TRBJ1-2,TRBV10-3,NA,CAISKQALYGYTF,TGTGCCATCAGTAAACAGGCCCTCTATGGCTACACCTTC
NA,TRBJ1-5,TRBV15,NA,CATSRDRGTVNQPQHF,TGTGCCACCAGCAGAGATAGGGGAACAGTTAATCAGCCCCAGCATTTT
NA,TRBJ2-5,TRBV5-4,TRBD1,CASSPSPGQEQETQYF,TGTGCCAGCAGCCCTTCTCCGGGACAGGAACAAGAGACCCAGTACTTC
NA,TRBJ1-5,TRBV15,NA,CATRKNRPNNQPQHF,TGTGCCACCAGAAAAAACAGACCGAACAATCAGCCCCAGCATTTT
NA,TRBJ2-3,TRBV5-4,TRBD2,CASSGLAGAIADTQYF,TGTGCCAGCAGCGGATTAGCGGGAGCCATCGCAGATACGCAGTATTTT
NA,TRBJ2-1,TRBV10-3,NA,CAISESRRGEQFF,TGTGCCATCAGTGAGTCACGTCGAGGGGAGCAGTTCTTC
NA,TRBJ1-5,TRBV2,TRBD1,CASATRDSDQPQHF,TGTGCCAGCGCAACCCGGGACAGTGATCAGCCCCAGCATTTT
NA,TRBJ1-1,TRBV19,NA,CASSMGSQGRSEAFF,TGTGCCAGTAGTATGGGTTCACAGGGACGCTCTGAAGCTTTCTTT
NA,TRBJ2-7,TRBV19,TRBD1,CASSVTGGYEQYF,TGTGCCAGTAGTGTGACAGGGGGCTACGAGCAGTACTTC
NA,TRBJ1-4,TRBV29-1,NA,CSVKGSGTTNEKLFF,TGCAGCGTCAAAGGGAGCGGGACAACTAATGAAAAACTGTTTTTT
NA,TRBJ1-3,TRBV28,NA,CASSLALLSGNTIYF,TGTGCCAGCAGTTTAGCGTTACTCTCTGGAAACACCATATATTTT
NA,TRBJ2-3,TRBV6-5,TRBD2,CASAGASSTDTQYF,TGTGCCAGCGCGGGAGCCTCTAGCACAGATACGCAGTATTTT
NA,TRBJ1-2,TRBV6-5,NA,CASSYSRRGYGYTF,TGTGCCAGCAGTTACTCCCGACGGGGCTATGGCTACACCTTC
NA,TRBJ2-2,TRBV28,NA,CASSLPYSRSNTGELFF,TGTGCCAGCAGTCTTCCTTACAGCCGTTCGAACACCGGGGAGCTGTTTTTT
NA,TRBJ1-5,TRBV27,NA,CASRPGVISNQPQHF,TGTGCCAGCAGGCCAGGGGTAATCAGCAATCAGCCCCAGCATTTT
NA,TRBJ2-1,TRBV19,TRBD2,CASRIGLAAYNEQFF,TGTGCCAGTAGAATCGGACTAGCGGCCTACAATGAGCAGTTCTTC
few,TRBJ1-6,TRBV3-1/TRBV3-2,NA,CASSAWSGGNSPLHF,TGTGCCAGCAGCGCGTGGTCCGGCGGGAATTCACCCCTCCACTTT
NA,TRBJ1-5,TRBV7-2,NA,CASSLQGRYQPQHF,TGTGCCAGCAGCCTCCAGGGGAGATATCAGCCCCAGCATTTT
NA,TRBJ2-2,TRBV28,NA,CASSQGGANTGELFF,TGTGCCAGCAGTCAAGGAGGGGCGAACACCGGGGAGCTGTTTTTT
NA,TRBJ2-7,TRBV4-1,TRBD2,CASSSSGRALYEQYF,TGCGCCAGCAGCTCTAGCGGGAGGGCCCTCTACGAGCAGTACTTC
once,TRBJ2-7,TRBV28,TRBD2,CASSFTSGRAYYYSYEQYF,TGTGCCAGCAGTTTCACTAGCGGGAGGGCATACTATTACTCCTACGAGCAGTACTTC
NA,TRBJ2-1,TRBV3-1/TRBV3-2,NA,CASSQVPGRGSSSYNEQFF,TGTGCCAGCAGCCAAGTTCCGGGCCGGGGGAGTAGCTCCTACAATGAGCAGTTCTTC
NA,TRBJ2-7,TRBV7-9,NA,CASQRDVSRGEQYF,TGTGCCAGCCAGAGAGACGTCTCCCGGGGCGAGCAGTACTTC
NA,TRBJ2-1,TRBV24-1,TRBD2,CATSDSTSGSMNEQFF,TGTGCCACCAGTGATTCGACTAGCGGGAGTATGAATGAGCAGTTCTTC
NA,TRBJ2-5,TRBV10-2,NA,CASSEARETQYF,TGCGCCAGCAGCGAGGCCAGGGAGACCCAGTACTTC
few,TRBJ2-1,TRBV6-5,TRBD2,CASTKREFGYNEQFF,TGTGCCAGCACGAAGCGGGAGTTTGGGTACAATGAGCAGTTCTTC
NA,TRBJ2-7,TRBV6-1,NA,CASSEAPSYEQYF,TGTGCCAGCAGTGAAGCGCCCAGTTACGAGCAGTACTTC
few,TRBJ2-7,TRBV21-1,NA,CASSTSAKGSGLACEQYF,TGTGCCAGCAGCACCTCGGCCAAGGGATCAGGACTAGCCTGTGAGCAGTACTTC
NA,TRBJ1-2,TRBV30,NA,CAWSGSGGGPWGYGYTF,TGTGCCTGGAGCGGGTCGGGGGGAGGGCCGTGGGGCTATGGCTACACCTTC
NA,TRBJ2-1,TRBV5-1,TRBD2,CASSSGGVNYNEQFF,TGCGCCAGCAGCTCCGGGGGGGTTAACTACAATGAGCAGTTCTTC
once,TRBJ2-1,TRBV5-1,TRBD2,CASSLASLAGGAEQFF,TGCGCCAGCAGCTTGGCCAGCCTAGCGGGAGGGGCTGAGCAGTTCTTC
NA,TRBJ2-7,TRBV7-8,NA,CASSLATVENYEQYF,TGTGCCAGCAGCTTAGCGACGGTGGAGAATTACGAGCAGTACTTC
NA,TRBJ2-1,TRBV15,NA,CATSSLDSIYNEQFF,TGTGCCACCAGCAGCCTAGACAGCATCTACAATGAGCAGTTCTTC
NA,TRBJ2-1,TRBV3-1/TRBV3-2,TRBD2,CASSPNQGREGGHEQFF,TGTGCCAGCAGCCCAAACCAGGGGCGGGAGGGCGGCCATGAGCAGTTCTTC
NA,TRBJ2-2,TRBV5-1,NA,CASSPLATNTGELFF,TGCGCCAGCAGTCCTCTAGCGACTAACACCGGGGAGCTGTTTTTT
NA,TRBJ1-1,TRBV18,NA,CASSPQGSENTEAFF,TGTGCCAGCTCACCTCAGGGCTCGGAAAACACTGAAGCTTTCTTT
NA,TRBJ1-6,TRBV7-2,TRBD1,CASSLETGGWSPLHF,TGTGCCAGCAGCTTAGAGACAGGGGGCTGGTCACCCCTCCACTTT
NA,TRBJ1-5,TRBV5-4,NA,CASSLGGRMDQPQHF,TGTGCCAGCAGCTTGGGGGGGCGGATGGATCAGCCCCAGCATTTT
NA,TRBJ2-7,TRBV5-5,NA,CASSLGGNGYEQYF,TGTGCCAGCAGCTTGGGAGGGAACGGGTACGAGCAGTACTTC
once,TRBJ2-5,TRBV14,TRBD1,CASSQMRQGETQYF,TGTGCCAGCAGCCAAATGAGACAGGGGGAGACCCAGTACTTC